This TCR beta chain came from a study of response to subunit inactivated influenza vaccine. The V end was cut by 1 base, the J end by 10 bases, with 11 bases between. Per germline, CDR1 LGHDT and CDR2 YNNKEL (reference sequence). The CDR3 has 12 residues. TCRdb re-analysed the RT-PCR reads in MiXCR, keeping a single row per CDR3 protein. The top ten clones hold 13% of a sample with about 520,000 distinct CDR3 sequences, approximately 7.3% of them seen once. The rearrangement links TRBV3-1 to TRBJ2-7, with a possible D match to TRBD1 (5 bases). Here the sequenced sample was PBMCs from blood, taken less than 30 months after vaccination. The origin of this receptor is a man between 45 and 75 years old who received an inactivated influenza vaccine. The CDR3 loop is CASSQGGRRQYF. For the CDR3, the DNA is TGTGCCAGCAGCCAAGGGGGCAGGAGACAGTACTTC.